These T cell receptor beta chains were read from a single sample in a study of early T cells in non-severe SARS-CoV-2 infection. TCRdb independently ran MiXCR on the 5' RACE reads; one entry per CDR3 protein. The sample consists of about 80,000 distinct CDR3 sequences, over 5% of them appearing once. Input material: whole blood. The receptors here all came from an adult who was a healthcare worker with PCR-confirmed SARS-CoV-2 infection or an uninfected control (not recorded which). The CDR3 runs from the conserved cysteine through the conserved F or W. Fields, in order: V gene, clone size, CDR3 protein. Not every row has a clone size; where given, it reads once, few, many or a size class.

v_call: TRBV20-1
clone_size: many
cdr3_aa: CSARAVKTGSVKAFF

v_call: TRBV2
clone_size: many
cdr3_aa: CASSSTGATGELFF

v_call: TRBV28
clone_size: -
cdr3_aa: CASSFWGVEAFF

v_call: TRBV4-3
clone_size: many
cdr3_aa: CASSQEYSTDTQYF

v_call: TRBV6-2/TRBV6-3
clone_size: -
cdr3_aa: CASRLDRGKTYGYTF

v_call: TRBV19
clone_size: few
cdr3_aa: CASSMAGVQNIQYF

v_call: TRBV5-1
clone_size: few
cdr3_aa: CASSLAPAGGNSPLHF

v_call: TRBV10-2
clone_size: many
cdr3_aa: CASSGSGANTGELFF

v_call: TRBV2
clone_size: -
cdr3_aa: CASSAAATWEQYF

v_call: TRBV19
clone_size: -
cdr3_aa: CASSPRTGAPLNQPQHF

v_call: TRBV3-1
clone_size: few
cdr3_aa: CASSQEGGEQYF

v_call: TRBV10-1
clone_size: many
cdr3_aa: CASSEYRGWTEAFF

v_call: TRBV18
clone_size: many
cdr3_aa: CASSPLREPRTDTQYF

v_call: TRBV5-5
clone_size: -
cdr3_aa: CASSLGFRNTEAFF

v_call: TRBV7-2
clone_size: -
cdr3_aa: CASSTRRTGELFF

v_call: TRBV19
clone_size: many
cdr3_aa: CASSPRDRGVFKTQYF

v_call: TRBV18
clone_size: many
cdr3_aa: CASSPGTGNNEKLFF

v_call: TRBV20-1
clone_size: -
cdr3_aa: CSASGTGIEGELFF

v_call: TRBV20-1
clone_size: many
cdr3_aa: CSARRREIYNEQFF

v_call: TRBV3-1
clone_size: -
cdr3_aa: CASSQVDHEQYF

v_call: TRBV7-6
clone_size: few
cdr3_aa: CASSPGPNSYNEQFF

v_call: TRBV20-1
clone_size: few
cdr3_aa: CSARSRDPRTGNNSPLHF

v_call: TRBV24-1
clone_size: few
cdr3_aa: CATSDGDRVETQYF